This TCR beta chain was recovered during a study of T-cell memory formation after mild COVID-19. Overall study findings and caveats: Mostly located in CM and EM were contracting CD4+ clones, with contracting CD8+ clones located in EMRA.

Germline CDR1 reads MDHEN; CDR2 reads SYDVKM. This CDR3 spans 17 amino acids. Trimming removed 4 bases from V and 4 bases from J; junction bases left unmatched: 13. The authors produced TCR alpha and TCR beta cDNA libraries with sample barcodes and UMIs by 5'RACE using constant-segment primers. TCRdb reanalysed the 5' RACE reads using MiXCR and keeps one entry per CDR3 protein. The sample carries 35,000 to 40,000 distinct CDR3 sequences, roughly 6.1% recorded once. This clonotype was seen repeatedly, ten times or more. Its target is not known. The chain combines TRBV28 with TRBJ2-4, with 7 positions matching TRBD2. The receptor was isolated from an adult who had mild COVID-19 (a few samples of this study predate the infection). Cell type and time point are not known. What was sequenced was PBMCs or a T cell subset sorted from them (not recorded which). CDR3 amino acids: CASSSSGASGRKNIQYF. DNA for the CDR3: TGTGCCAGCAGTTCCTCCGGGGCTAGCGGACGGAAAAACATTCAGTACTTC.